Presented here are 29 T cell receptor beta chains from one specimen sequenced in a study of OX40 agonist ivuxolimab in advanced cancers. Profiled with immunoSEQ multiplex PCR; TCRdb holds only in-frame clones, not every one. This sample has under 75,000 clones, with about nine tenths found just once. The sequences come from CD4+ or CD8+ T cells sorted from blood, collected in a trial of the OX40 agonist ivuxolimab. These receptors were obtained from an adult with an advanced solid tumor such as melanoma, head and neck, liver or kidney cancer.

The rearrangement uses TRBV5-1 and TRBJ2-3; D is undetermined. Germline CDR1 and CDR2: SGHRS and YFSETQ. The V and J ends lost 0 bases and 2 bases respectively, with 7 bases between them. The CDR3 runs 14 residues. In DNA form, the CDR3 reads TGCGCCAGCAGCTTGGCCCTACTCACAGATACGCAGTATTTT. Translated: CASSLALLTDTQYF.

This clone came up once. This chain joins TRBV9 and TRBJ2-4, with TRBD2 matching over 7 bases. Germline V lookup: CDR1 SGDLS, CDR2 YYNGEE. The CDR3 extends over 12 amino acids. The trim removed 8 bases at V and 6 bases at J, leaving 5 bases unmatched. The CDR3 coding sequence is TGTGCCAGTGCGGGAGTCGCAAACATTCAGTACTTC. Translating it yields CASAGVANIQYF. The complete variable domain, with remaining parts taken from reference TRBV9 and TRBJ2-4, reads DSGVTQTPKHLITATGQRVTLRCSPRSGDLSVYWYQQSLDQGLQFLIQYYNGEERAKGNILERFSAQQFPDLHSELNLSSLELGDSALYFCASAGVANIQYFGAGTRLSVL.

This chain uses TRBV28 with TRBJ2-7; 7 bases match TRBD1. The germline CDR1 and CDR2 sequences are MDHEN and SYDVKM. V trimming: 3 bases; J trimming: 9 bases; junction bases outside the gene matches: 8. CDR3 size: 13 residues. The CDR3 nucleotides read TGTGCCAGCAGTTTCCGGACAGGCCAAGGGCAGTACTTC. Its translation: CASSFRTGQGQYF.

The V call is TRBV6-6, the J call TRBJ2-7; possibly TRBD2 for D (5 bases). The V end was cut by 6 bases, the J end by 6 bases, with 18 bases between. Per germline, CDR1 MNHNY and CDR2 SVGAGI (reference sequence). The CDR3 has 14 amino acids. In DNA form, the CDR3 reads TGTGCCAGCAGCCCCGTTGGAGCGGAGCGCGAGCAGTACTTC. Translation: CASSPVGAEREQYF.

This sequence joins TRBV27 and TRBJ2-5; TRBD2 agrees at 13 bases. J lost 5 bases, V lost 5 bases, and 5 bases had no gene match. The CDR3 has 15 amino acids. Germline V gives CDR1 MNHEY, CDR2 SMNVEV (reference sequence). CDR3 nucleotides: TGTGCCAGCAGTCGACTAGCGGGGGGCCTGGAGACCCAGTACTTC. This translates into CASSRLAGGLETQYF.

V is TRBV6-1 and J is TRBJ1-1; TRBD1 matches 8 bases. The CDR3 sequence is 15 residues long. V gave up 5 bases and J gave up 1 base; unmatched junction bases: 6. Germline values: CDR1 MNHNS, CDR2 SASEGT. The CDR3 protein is CASSTRTGTNTEAFF. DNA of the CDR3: TGTGCCAGCAGTACTCGGACAGGGACGAACACTGAAGCTTTCTTT.

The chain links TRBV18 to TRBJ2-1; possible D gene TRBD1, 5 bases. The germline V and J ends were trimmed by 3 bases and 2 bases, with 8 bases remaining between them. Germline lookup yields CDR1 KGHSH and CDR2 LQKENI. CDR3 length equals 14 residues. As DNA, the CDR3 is TGTGCCAGCTCACCCAGACAGACCTACAATGAGCAGTTCTTC. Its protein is CASSPRQTYNEQFF.

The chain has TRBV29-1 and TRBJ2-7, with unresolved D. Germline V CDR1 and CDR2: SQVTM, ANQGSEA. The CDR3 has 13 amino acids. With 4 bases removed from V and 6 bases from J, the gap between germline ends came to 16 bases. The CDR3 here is CSVVPVPPSEQYF. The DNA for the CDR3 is TGCAGCGTTGTTCCCGTCCCTCCCTCCGAGCAGTACTTC.

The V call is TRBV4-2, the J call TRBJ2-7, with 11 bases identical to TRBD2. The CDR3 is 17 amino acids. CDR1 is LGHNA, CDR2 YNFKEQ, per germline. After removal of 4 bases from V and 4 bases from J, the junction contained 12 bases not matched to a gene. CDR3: CASSPRSGRASGYEQYF. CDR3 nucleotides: TGTGCCAGCAGCCCCCGTAGCGGGAGGGCCTCTGGTTACGAGCAGTACTTC.

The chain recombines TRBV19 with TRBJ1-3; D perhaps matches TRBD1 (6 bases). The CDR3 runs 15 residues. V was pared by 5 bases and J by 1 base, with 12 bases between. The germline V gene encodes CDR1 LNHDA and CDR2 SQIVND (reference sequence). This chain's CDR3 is CASSVVQGSGNTIYF. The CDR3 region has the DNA TGTGCCAGTAGTGTAGTACAGGGATCTGGAAACACCATATATTTT.

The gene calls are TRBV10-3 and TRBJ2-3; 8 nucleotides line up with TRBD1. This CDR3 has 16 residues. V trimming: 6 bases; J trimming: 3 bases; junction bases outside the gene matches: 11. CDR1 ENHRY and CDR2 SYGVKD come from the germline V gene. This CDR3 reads CAIRQGVRYETDTQYF. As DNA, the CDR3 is TGTGCCATCAGACAGGGGGTGAGGTATGAGACAGATACGCAGTATTTT.

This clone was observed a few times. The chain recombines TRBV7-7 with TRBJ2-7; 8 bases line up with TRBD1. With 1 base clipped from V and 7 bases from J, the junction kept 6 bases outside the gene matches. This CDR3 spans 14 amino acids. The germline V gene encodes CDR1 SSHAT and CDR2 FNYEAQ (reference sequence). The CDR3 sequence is CASSLGTGLEEQYF. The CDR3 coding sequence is TGTGCCAGCAGCTTAGGGACAGGGTTGGAGGAGCAGTACTTC. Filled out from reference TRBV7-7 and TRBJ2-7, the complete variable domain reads GAGVSQSPRYKVTKRGQDVTLRCDPISSHATLYWYQQALGQGPEFLTYFNYEAQPDKSGLPSDRFSAERPEGSISTLTIQRTEQRDSAMYRCASSLGTGLEEQYFGPGTRLTVT.

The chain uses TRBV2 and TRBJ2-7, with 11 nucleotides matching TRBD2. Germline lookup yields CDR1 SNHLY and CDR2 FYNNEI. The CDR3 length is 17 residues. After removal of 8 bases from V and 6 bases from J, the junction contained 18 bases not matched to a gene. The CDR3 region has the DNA TGTGCCAGCTCTTACAGAGTAGCGGGAGGGCCGGGCCTCGAGCAGTACTTC. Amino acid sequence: CASSYRVAGGPGLEQYF.

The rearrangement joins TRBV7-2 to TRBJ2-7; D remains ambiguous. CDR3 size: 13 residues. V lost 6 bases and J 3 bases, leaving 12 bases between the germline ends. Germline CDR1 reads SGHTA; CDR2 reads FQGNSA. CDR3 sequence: CASSARVFYEQYF. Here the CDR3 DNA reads TGTGCCAGCAGTGCTCGGGTGTTCTACGAGCAGTACTTC.

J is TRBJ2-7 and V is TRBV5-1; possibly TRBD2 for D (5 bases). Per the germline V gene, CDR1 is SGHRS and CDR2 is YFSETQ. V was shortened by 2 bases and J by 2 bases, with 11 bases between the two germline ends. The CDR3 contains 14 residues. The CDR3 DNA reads TGCGCCAGCAGCTTTGAGAGCGGCCCCTACGAGCAGTACTTC. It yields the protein CASSFESGPYEQYF.

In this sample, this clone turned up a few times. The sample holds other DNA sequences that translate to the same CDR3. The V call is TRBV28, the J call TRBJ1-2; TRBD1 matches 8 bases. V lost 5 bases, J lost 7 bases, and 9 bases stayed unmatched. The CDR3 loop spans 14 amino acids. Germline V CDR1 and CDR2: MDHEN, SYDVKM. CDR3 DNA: TGTGCCAGCAGTCCCCCCGCCAGGGGGCTTGGCTACACCTTC. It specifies CASSPPARGLGYTF.

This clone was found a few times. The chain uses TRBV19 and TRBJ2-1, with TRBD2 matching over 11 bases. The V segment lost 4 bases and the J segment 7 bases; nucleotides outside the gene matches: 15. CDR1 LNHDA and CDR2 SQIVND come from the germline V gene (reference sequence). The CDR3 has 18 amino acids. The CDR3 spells CASSNKGQGLAAGNEQFF. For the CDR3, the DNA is TGTGCCAGTAGTAACAAAGGCCAGGGACTAGCGGCTGGTAATGAGCAGTTCTTC.

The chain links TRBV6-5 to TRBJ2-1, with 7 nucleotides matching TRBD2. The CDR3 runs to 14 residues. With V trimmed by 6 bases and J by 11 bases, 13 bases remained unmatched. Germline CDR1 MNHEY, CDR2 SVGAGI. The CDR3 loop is CASSPTGLVRKQFF. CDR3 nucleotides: TGTGCCAGCAGCCCCACCGGACTAGTCAGAAAGCAGTTCTTC.

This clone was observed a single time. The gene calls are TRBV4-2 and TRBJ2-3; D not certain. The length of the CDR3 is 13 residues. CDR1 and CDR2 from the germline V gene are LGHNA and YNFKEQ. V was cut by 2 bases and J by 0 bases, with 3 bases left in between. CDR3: CASSQPSTDTQYF. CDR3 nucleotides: TGTGCCAGCAGCCAACCTAGCACAGATACGCAGTATTTT.

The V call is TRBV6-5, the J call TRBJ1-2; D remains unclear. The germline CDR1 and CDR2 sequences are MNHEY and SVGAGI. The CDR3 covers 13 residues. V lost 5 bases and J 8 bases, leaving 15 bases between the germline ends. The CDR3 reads CASSELEYGGYTF. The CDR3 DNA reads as TGTGCCAGCAGTGAACTAGAGTACGGCGGCTACACCTTC.

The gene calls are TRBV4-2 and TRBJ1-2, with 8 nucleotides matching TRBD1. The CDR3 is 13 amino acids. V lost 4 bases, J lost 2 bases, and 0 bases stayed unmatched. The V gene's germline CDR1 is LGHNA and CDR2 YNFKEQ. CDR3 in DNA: TGTGCCAGCAGCCGGGACAGGAACTATGGCTACACCTTC. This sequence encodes CASSRDRNYGYTF.

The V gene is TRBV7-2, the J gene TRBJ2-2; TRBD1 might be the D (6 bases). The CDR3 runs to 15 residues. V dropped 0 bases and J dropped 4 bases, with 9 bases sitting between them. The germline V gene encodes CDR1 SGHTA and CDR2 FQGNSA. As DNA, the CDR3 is TGTGCCAGCAGCTTAGCGGCAGGGGTCACCGGGGAGCTGTTTTTT. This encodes CASSLAAGVTGELFF.

The CDR3 bases are TGTGCCAGCAGCTTAATACAAAACACTGAAGCTTTCTTT. Translated, it gives CASSLIQNTEAFF. J is TRBJ1-1 and V is TRBV7-9; D unresolved. V gave up 2 bases and J gave up 2 bases, with 6 bases separating them. Per the germline V gene, CDR1 is SEHNR and CDR2 is FQNEAQ (reference sequence). This CDR3 spans 13 amino acids. Looking up the rest from reference TRBV7-9 and TRBJ1-1 gives the full variable domain: DTGVSQNPRHKITKRGQNVTFRCDPISEHNRLYWYRQTLGQGPEFLTYFQNEAQLEKSRLLSDRFSAERPKGSFSTLEIQRTEQGDSAMYLCASSLIQNTEAFFGQGTRLTVV.

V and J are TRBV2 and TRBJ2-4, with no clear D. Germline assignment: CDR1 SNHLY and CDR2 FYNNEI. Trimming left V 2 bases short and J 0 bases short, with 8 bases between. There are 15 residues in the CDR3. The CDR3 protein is CASSEPQIAKNIQYF. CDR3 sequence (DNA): TGTGCCAGCAGTGAACCCCAGATAGCCAAAAACATTCAGTACTTC.

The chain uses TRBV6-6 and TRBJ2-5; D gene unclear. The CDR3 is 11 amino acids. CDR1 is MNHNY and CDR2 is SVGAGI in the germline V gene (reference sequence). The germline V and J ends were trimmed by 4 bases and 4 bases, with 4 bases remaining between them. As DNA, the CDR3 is TGTGCCAGCAGTTCGGGAGAGACCCAGTACTTC. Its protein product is CASSSGETQYF.

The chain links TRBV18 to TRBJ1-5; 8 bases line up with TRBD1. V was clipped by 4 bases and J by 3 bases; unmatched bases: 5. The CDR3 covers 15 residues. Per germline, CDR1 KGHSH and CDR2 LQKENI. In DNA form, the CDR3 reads TGTGCCAGCTCACGGGGACAGGCCTACAATCAGCCCCAGCATTTT. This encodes CASSRGQAYNQPQHF.

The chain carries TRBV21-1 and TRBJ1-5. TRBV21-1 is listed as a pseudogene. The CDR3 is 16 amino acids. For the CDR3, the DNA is TGTGCCAGCAGCAAAGAGGACGCAGGGAGCCCTCAGCCCCAGCATTTT. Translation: CASSKEDAGSPQPQHF.

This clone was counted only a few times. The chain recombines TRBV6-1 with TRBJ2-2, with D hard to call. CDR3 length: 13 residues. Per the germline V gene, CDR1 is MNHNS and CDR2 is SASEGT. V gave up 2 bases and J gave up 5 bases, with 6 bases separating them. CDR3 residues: CASSERWTGELFF. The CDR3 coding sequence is TGTGCCAGCAGTGAAAGGTGGACCGGGGAGCTGTTTTTT.

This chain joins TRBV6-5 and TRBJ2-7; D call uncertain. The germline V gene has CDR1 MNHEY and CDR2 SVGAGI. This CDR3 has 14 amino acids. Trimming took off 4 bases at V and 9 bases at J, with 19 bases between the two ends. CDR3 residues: CASSLGGSAEVQYF. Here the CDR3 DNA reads TGTGCCAGCAGTTTGGGCGGTTCAGCCGAGGTGCAGTACTTC.